The text below deals with one T cell receptor (beta chain). Its antigen remains unknown. A read error may account for a junction end that differs from germline. Overall study findings and caveats: Tumor-infiltrating Treg TCR alpha and beta sequences overlapped most with tumor naive CD4+ T cells, then blood naive. Tumor memory CD4+ T cell TCR gene usage was found to cluster with blood and lymph node memory CD4+ cells and with lymph node naive CD4+ cells.

Constant-region reverse primers amplified full-length variable regions, followed by semi-nested Nested Universal Primer A PCR. TCRdb recomputed calls from the 5' RACE reads with MiXCR, one row per CDR3 protein. Of about 7,200 distinct CDR3 sequences listed, about 40% were seen once; the top ten hold under 5%. Memory CD4+ T cells were sorted as CD4+CD45RO+CD25- cells. The germline gives CDR1 MNHEY, CDR2 SVGAGI. The CDR3 covers 17 residues. This chain joins TRBV6-5 and TRBJ2-1, with 16 nucleotides matching TRBD2. The receptor was isolated from a female donor with breast cancer. The sample comprised memory CD4+ T cells sorted from blood. Subset denoted: memory CD4+ T cells, CD4+CD45RO+CD25-. The CDR3 coding sequence is TGTGCCAGCAGGACGGGACTAGCGGGGGGGCCGGGCAATAAGCAGTTCTTC. The encoded protein is CASRTGLAGGPGNKQFF.